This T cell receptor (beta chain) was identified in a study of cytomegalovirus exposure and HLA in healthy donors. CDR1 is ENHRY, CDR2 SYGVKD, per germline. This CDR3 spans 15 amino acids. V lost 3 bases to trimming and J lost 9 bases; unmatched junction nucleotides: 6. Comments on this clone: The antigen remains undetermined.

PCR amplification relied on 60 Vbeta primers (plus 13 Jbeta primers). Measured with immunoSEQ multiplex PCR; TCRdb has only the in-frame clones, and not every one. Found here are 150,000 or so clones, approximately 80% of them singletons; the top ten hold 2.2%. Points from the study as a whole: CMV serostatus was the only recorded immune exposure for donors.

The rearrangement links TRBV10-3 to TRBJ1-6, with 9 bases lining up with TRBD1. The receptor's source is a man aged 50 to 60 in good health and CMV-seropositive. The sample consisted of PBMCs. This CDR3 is CAISDPGQGSSPLHF. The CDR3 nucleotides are TGTGCCATCAGTGATCCGGGACAGGGTTCTTCACCCCTCCACTTT.